The rows below give T cell receptor beta chains drawn from one sample of a study of cytomegalovirus exposure and HLA in healthy donors. Assay used: immunoSEQ multiplex PCR; TCRdb lists only in-frame clones, some missing. The data hold 150,000 or so clones, with 60% to 80% observed a single time. The specimen sequenced was PBMCs. The receptors stem from a man younger than 45 in good health and CMV-seropositive. Both conserved end residues are part of each CDR3. The D gene is left open where the match is weak. Size tells how often a clone was seen (once, few, many) or the class of an expanded clone, and some rows leave it out.

D	V	length	size	J	CDR3	DNA
-	TRBV6-6	15	-	TRBJ1-1	CASSKYPGMNTEAFF	TGTGCCAGCAGTAAATATCCGGGGATGAACACTGAAGCTTTCTTT
TRBD2	TRBV5-4	16	-	TRBJ2-3	CASSPGLAGGPDTQYF	TGTGCCAGCAGCCCAGGACTAGCGGGAGGGCCTGATACGCAGTATTTT
-	TRBV6-4	13	once	TRBJ2-4	CASSVSEKNIQYF	TGTGCCAGCAGTGTATCCGAGAAAAACATTCAGTACTTC
TRBD1	TRBV5-5	19	-	TRBJ2-5	CASSYRLGATGGMIETQYF	TGTGCCAGCAGCTATAGGCTCGGGGCCACAGGGGGCATGATTGAGACCCAGTACTTC
-	TRBV28	15	-	TRBJ1-2	CASSLPPGLGGGYTF	TGTGCCAGCAGTCTCCCGCCAGGGTTAGGGGGTGGCTACACCTTC
TRBD2	TRBV7-3	15	-	TRBJ2-3	CASSLDSGFTDTQYF	TGTGCCAGCAGCTTAGATAGCGGGTTCACAGATACGCAGTATTTT
-	TRBV27	13	-	TRBJ1-4	CASSRATNEKLFF	TGTGCCAGCAGTCGTGCAACTAATGAAAAACTGTTTTTT
TRBD2	TRBV6-6	10	-	TRBJ2-7	CASSAGEQYF	TGTGCCAGTTCCGCGGGGGAACAGTACTTC
TRBD2	TRBV6-5	13	-	TRBJ2-2	CATSAGWAGELFF	TGTGCCACGTCAGCGGGATGGGCCGGGGAGCTGTTTTTT
-	TRBV9	18	-	TRBJ1-4	CASSVGEGGGTTNEKLFF	TGTGCCAGCAGCGTCGGGGAAGGAGGTGGAACAACTAATGAAAAACTGTTTTTT
TRBD2	TRBV10-1	13	-	TRBJ2-1	CASSESGINEQFF	TGCGCCAGCAGTGAGAGCGGGATCAATGAGCAGTTCTTC
TRBD1	TRBV6-6	13	-	TRBJ1-4	CASSDRDSEKLFF	TGTGCCAGCAGTGACCGGGACAGTGAAAAACTGTTTTTT
-	TRBV4-1	17	-	TRBJ1-5	CASSYKISGDSNQPQHF	TGCGCCAGCAGCTACAAGATATCGGGGGATAGCAATCAGCCCCAGCATTTT